This T cell receptor beta chain is drawn from a study of blood T cell repertoires in COVID-19. Overall study context: Specimens from acute and convalescent COVID-19 originated in the United States, Italy and Spain. Sample material is recorded as cDNA or gDNA derived from T cells, B-cell-depleted T cells, or PBMCs.

Original handling: Estimation of nucleated cell counts relied on the amplification of reference gene primers. Profiled with immunoSEQ multiplex PCR; TCRdb holds only in-frame clones, not every one. That table gives V, J and clone size, and the DNA gave D and trimming. The profile covers approximately 430,000 clones, with roughly 88% appearing a single time and under 1.5% taken by the ten largest. Germline CDR1 KGHSH, CDR2 LQKENI. Trimming took 6 bases from V and 7 from J; bases not matched to a gene: 15. This CDR3 is built from 17 residues. The sample comprised peripheral blood. The TCR comes from a woman in her 30s with active or convalescent COVID-19. This chain links TRBV18 with TRBJ2-2; the match to TRBD1 covers 9 bases. The CDR3 bases are TGTGCCAGCTCTTCGGAATCAGGACAGGGGCTATTCGGGGAGCTGTTTTTT. As protein: CASSSESGQGLFGELFF. The full variable domain, completed using reference TRBV18 and TRBJ2-2, is NAGVMQNPRHLVRRRGQEARLRCSPMKGHSHVYWYRQLPEEGLKFMVYLQKENIIDESGMPKERFSAEFPKEGPSILRIQQVVRGDSAAYFCASSSESGQGLFGELFFGEGSRLTVL.